Here is one TCR beta chain with its context. The target antigen is unknown. This record belongs to a study of response to subunit inactivated influenza vaccine. Study-wide findings and caveats: Authors suggested seasonal influenza vaccinations each recruit few new T cells.

Using its own MiXCR run on the RT-PCR reads, TCRdb lists one record per CDR3 protein. The table shows over 800,000 distinct CDR3 sequences, with approximately 21% occurring only once. This CDR3 is 15 amino acids long. CDR1 and CDR2 from the germline V gene are SGHRS and YFSETQ. V lost 4 bases, J lost 5 bases, and 18 bases lay in between. The sample here was PBMCs from blood, taken about 5 days after vaccination. The receptor comes from a man between 50 and 59 years old who received an inactivated influenza vaccine. The chain links TRBV5-1 to TRBJ2-5, with D possibly being TRBD1 or TRBD2 (5 bases each). CDR3 nucleotides: TGCGCCAGCAGCAAGGACGGGGCCCCTGCGGAGACCCAGTACTTC. This codes for CASSKDGAPAETQYF.